The sequence of this TCR beta chain was determined in a study of response to subunit inactivated influenza vaccine. On this clonotype itself: The antigen remains unidentified.

TCRdb fed the RT-PCR reads into MiXCR, producing one record per CDR3 protein. The repertoire holds a few hundred thousand distinct CDR3 sequences, around 15% seen once, with roughly 10% in the top ten. With 4 bases removed from V and 3 bases from J, the gap between germline ends came to 15 bases. The CDR3 runs 16 residues. Per the germline V gene, CDR1 is SGHAT and CDR2 is FQNNGV. Study-level results: After each seasonal influenza vaccination, few new T cells are recruited, the authors suggested.

The sequence came from a man in his fifties or sixties who received an inactivated influenza vaccine. Sequencing used PBMCs from blood, obtained roughly 13 days after vaccination. The chain has TRBV11-2 and TRBJ1-4; tentatively, D is TRBD1 (6 bases). CDR3 in DNA: TGTGCCAGCAGCTCCGCGGACAGTCTAGCTAATGAAAAACTGTTTTTT. It specifies CASSSADSLANEKLFF.